A selection of T cell receptor beta chains follows, all from one sample in a study of blood T cell repertoires in COVID-19. Using immunoSEQ multiplex PCR, the repertoire was profiled, and TCRdb retains in-frame clones only, with some absent. Of approximately 160,000 clones in the sample, approximately 82% were seen once. The sequenced sample was PBMCs or T cells enriched from blood (not recorded which). All receptors derive from a woman aged 45-65 years in a cohort exposed to, infected with or recovered from COVID-19 (not recorded which). Both conserved end residues are part of each CDR3. Each record gives: V gene, clone size, J gene, CDR3 length, D gene, CDR3 protein, CDR3 DNA. The D gene is left open where the match is weak. For some rows the clone size is stated as once, few or many, or as a class when expanded; others skip it.

V gene: TRBV5-1; clone size: -; J gene: TRBJ2-7; CDR3 length: 15; D gene: TRBD2; CDR3 protein: CASSLVGGSGDEQYF; CDR3 DNA: TGCGCCAGCAGCTTGGTCGGGGGGTCCGGGGACGAGCAGTACTTC
V gene: TRBV12-3/TRBV12-4; clone size: few; J gene: TRBJ2-5; CDR3 length: 13; D gene: -; CDR3 protein: CASGVPGEETQYF; CDR3 DNA: TGTGCCAGCGGAGTTCCGGGAGAAGAGACCCAGTACTTC
V gene: TRBV3-1/TRBV3-2; clone size: -; J gene: TRBJ2-1; CDR3 length: 16; D gene: TRBD2; CDR3 protein: CASSQDLLTSGRRQFF; CDR3 DNA: TGTGCCAGCAGCCAAGATCTTCTGACTAGCGGGAGAAGGCAGTTCTTC
V gene: TRBV7-3; clone size: -; J gene: TRBJ1-6; CDR3 length: 14; D gene: -; CDR3 protein: CASSPDSYNSPLHF; CDR3 DNA: TGTGCCAGCAGCCCGGACAGTTATAATTCACCCCTCCACTTT
V gene: TRBV28; clone size: -; J gene: TRBJ2-3; CDR3 length: 15; D gene: TRBD2; CDR3 protein: CASRGAGHSTDTQYF; CDR3 DNA: TGTGCCAGCAGGGGAGCGGGGCATAGCACAGATACGCAGTATTTT
V gene: TRBV2; clone size: -; J gene: TRBJ1-1; CDR3 length: 14; D gene: TRBD1; CDR3 protein: CASSERSGGTEAFF; CDR3 DNA: TGTGCCAGCAGTGAACGGTCAGGGGGTACTGAAGCTTTCTTT
V gene: TRBV19; clone size: -; J gene: TRBJ2-2; CDR3 length: 16; D gene: -; CDR3 protein: CASSTPDWTNTGELFF; CDR3 DNA: TGTGCCAGTAGTACCCCTGACTGGACGAACACCGGGGAGCTGTTTTTT
V gene: TRBV27; clone size: -; J gene: TRBJ1-4; CDR3 length: 19; D gene: TRBD1; CDR3 protein: CASSSRAGTGYDLGEKLFF; CDR3 DNA: TGTGCCAGCAGTTCGCGCGCCGGGACAGGGTACGATTTGGGTGAAAAACTGTTTTTT
V gene: TRBV5-1; clone size: -; J gene: TRBJ1-1; CDR3 length: 15; D gene: -; CDR3 protein: CASSLASTRNTEAFF; CDR3 DNA: TGCGCCAGCAGCTTGGCCAGTACCCGGAACACTGAAGCTTTCTTT
V gene: TRBV9; clone size: -; J gene: TRBJ2-7; CDR3 length: 13; D gene: TRBD2; CDR3 protein: CASSVVAGYEQYF; CDR3 DNA: TGTGCCAGCAGCGTAGTAGCGGGTTACGAGCAGTACTTC
V gene: TRBV28; clone size: -; J gene: TRBJ2-3; CDR3 length: 12; D gene: TRBD2; CDR3 protein: CATRGDTDTQYF; CDR3 DNA: TGTGCCACACGGGGGGACACAGATACGCAGTATTTT
V gene: TRBV24-1; clone size: -; J gene: TRBJ2-5; CDR3 length: 16; D gene: TRBD2; CDR3 protein: CATSDLVYGGVETQYF; CDR3 DNA: TGTGCCACCAGTGATTTGGTTTACGGGGGGGTAGAGACCCAGTACTTC
V gene: TRBV3-1/TRBV3-2; clone size: -; J gene: TRBJ1-2; CDR3 length: 14; D gene: TRBD1; CDR3 protein: CASSHSTGHYGYTF; CDR3 DNA: TGTGCCAGCAGCCACTCGACAGGGCACTATGGCTACACCTTC
V gene: TRBV2; clone size: few; J gene: TRBJ2-2; CDR3 length: 15; D gene: -; CDR3 protein: CASIPDTSNTGELFF; CDR3 DNA: TGTGCCAGCATCCCGGACACATCGAACACCGGGGAGCTGTTTTTT
V gene: TRBV4-1; clone size: -; J gene: TRBJ2-7; CDR3 length: 14; D gene: TRBD1; CDR3 protein: CASSHRDSNYEQYF; CDR3 DNA: TGCGCCAGCAGCCATAGGGACAGTAACTACGAGCAGTACTTC
V gene: TRBV9; clone size: -; J gene: TRBJ2-3; CDR3 length: 18; D gene: TRBD2; CDR3 protein: CASSPRLASGGAKDTQYF; CDR3 DNA: TGTGCCAGCAGCCCCCGTCTCGCTAGCGGGGGGGCCAAAGATACGCAGTATTTT
V gene: TRBV19; clone size: -; J gene: TRBJ1-5; CDR3 length: 16; D gene: TRBD1; CDR3 protein: CASSFTTGTRNQPQHF; CDR3 DNA: TGTGCCAGTAGTTTCACGACAGGGACGCGCAATCAGCCCCAGCATTTT
V gene: TRBV27; clone size: -; J gene: TRBJ1-2; CDR3 length: 15; D gene: -; CDR3 protein: CASSLSTLANYGYTF; CDR3 DNA: TGTGCCAGCAGTTTATCTACCCTAGCTAACTATGGCTACACCTTC
V gene: TRBV28; clone size: -; J gene: TRBJ1-4; CDR3 length: 14; D gene: -; CDR3 protein: CASRETGSWEKLFF; CDR3 DNA: TGTGCCAGCAGAGAGACAGGATCATGGGAAAAACTGTTTTTT
V gene: TRBV19; clone size: few; J gene: TRBJ1-5; CDR3 length: 13; D gene: -; CDR3 protein: CASSSGQFGPQHF; CDR3 DNA: TGTGCCAGTAGTTCCGGACAGTTCGGGCCCCAGCATTTT
V gene: TRBV10-3; clone size: -; J gene: TRBJ2-3; CDR3 length: 21; D gene: TRBD2; CDR3 protein: CAISLKRASGGALGSTDTQYF; CDR3 DNA: TGTGCCATCAGTCTTAAAAGAGCTAGCGGGGGGGCGCTAGGTTCGACAGATACGCAGTATTTT
V gene: TRBV5-1; clone size: once; J gene: TRBJ2-2; CDR3 length: 15; D gene: -; CDR3 protein: CASSLLGESTGELFF; CDR3 DNA: TGCGCCAGCAGCTTGCTCGGGGAGAGCACCGGGGAGCTGTTTTTT
V gene: TRBV18; clone size: -; J gene: TRBJ1-1; CDR3 length: 15; D gene: -; CDR3 protein: CASSPRGDRDTEAFF; CDR3 DNA: TGTGCCAGCTCACCTCGGGGGGATAGGGACACTGAAGCTTTCTTT
V gene: TRBV28; clone size: -; J gene: TRBJ2-3; CDR3 length: 18; D gene: TRBD2; CDR3 protein: CASSTLLAGAVSGDTQYF; CDR3 DNA: TGTGCCAGCAGTACATTACTAGCGGGAGCTGTTTCAGGAGATACGCAGTATTTT
V gene: TRBV19; clone size: -; J gene: TRBJ1-4; CDR3 length: 17; D gene: -; CDR3 protein: CASSFLWEGQINEKLFF; CDR3 DNA: TGTGCCAGTAGTTTTCTCTGGGAGGGACAAATTAATGAAAAACTGTTTTTT
V gene: TRBV2; clone size: -; J gene: TRBJ2-5; CDR3 length: 14; D gene: -; CDR3 protein: CASSGRDLRGTQYF; CDR3 DNA: TGTGCCAGCAGTGGGAGGGACCTCAGAGGGACCCAGTACTTC
V gene: TRBV7-2; clone size: -; J gene: TRBJ2-6; CDR3 length: 17; D gene: -; CDR3 protein: CASSFILGGRGANVLTF; CDR3 DNA: TGTGCCAGCAGCTTTATACTGGGGGGGCGTGGGGCCAACGTCCTGACTTTC
V gene: TRBV6-5; clone size: -; J gene: TRBJ2-1; CDR3 length: 15; D gene: -; CDR3 protein: CASSYSRSSYNEQFF; CDR3 DNA: TGTGCCAGCAGTTACTCGAGGAGCTCCTACAATGAGCAGTTCTTC
V gene: TRBV4-3; clone size: -; J gene: TRBJ2-7; CDR3 length: 16; D gene: TRBD1; CDR3 protein: CASSQAIARQGYEQYF; CDR3 DNA: TGCGCCAGCAGCCAGGCCATTGCGAGACAGGGTTACGAGCAGTACTTC
V gene: TRBV7-8; clone size: -; J gene: TRBJ2-7; CDR3 length: 14; D gene: TRBD2; CDR3 protein: CASGRTSGTYEQYF; CDR3 DNA: TGTGCCAGCGGACGGACTAGCGGGACCTACGAGCAGTACTTC
V gene: TRBV19; clone size: -; J gene: TRBJ2-4; CDR3 length: 15; D gene: TRBD2; CDR3 protein: CASSTPRGLANIQYF; CDR3 DNA: TGTGCCAGTAGTACCCCCAGAGGACTAGCAAACATTCAGTACTTC
V gene: TRBV29-1; clone size: -; J gene: TRBJ2-3; CDR3 length: 11; D gene: -; CDR3 protein: CSVEWASAQYF; CDR3 DNA: TGCAGCGTTGAATGGGCTAGCGCGCAGTATTTT